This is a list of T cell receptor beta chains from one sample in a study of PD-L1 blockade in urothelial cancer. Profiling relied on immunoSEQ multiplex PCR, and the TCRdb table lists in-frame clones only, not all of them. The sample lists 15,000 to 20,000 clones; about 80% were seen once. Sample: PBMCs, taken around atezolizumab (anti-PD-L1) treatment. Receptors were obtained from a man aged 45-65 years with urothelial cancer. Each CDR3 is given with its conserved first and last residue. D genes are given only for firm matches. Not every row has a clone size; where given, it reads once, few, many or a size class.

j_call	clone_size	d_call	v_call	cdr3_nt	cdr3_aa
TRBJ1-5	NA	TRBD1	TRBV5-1	TGCGCCAGCAGCCTGACAGGGTTCGGCAATCAGCCCCAGCATTTT	CASSLTGFGNQPQHF
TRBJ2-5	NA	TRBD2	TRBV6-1	TGTGCCAGCAGTGAAAGGGGCGGGAGGGCCCCAGAGACCCAGTACTTC	CASSERGGRAPETQYF
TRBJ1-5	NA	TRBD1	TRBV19	TGTGCCAGTAGTAGGGGGACAGGGGGCGCTTACCAGCCCCAGCATTTT	CASSRGTGGAYQPQHF
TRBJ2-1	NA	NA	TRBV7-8	TGTGCCAGCAGCTTCCTCGCCAGAAACAATGAGCAGTTCTTC	CASSFLARNNEQFF
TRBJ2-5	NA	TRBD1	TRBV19	TGTGCCAGTAGTATAAACAGGGGACGAGAGACCCAGTACTTC	CASSINRGRETQYF
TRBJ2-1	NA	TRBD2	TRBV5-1	TGCGCCAGCAGCTTGGGGGGTAGCGGGAGGGTCTCCTACAATGAGCAGTTCTTC	CASSLGGSGRVSYNEQFF
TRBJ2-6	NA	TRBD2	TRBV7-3	TGTGCCAGCAGCCCCCGCCTGGCGGGAGAAGGAGGGGCCAACGTCCTGACTTTC	CASSPRLAGEGGANVLTF
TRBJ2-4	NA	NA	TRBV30	TGTGCCTGGAGCCATAAAAACATTCAGTACTTC	CAWSHKNIQYF
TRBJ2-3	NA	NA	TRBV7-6	TGTGCCAGCAGCTTAGGCGGATTAAGGACAGATACGCAGTATTTT	CASSLGGLRTDTQYF
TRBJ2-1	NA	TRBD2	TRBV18	TGTGCCAGCTCACCGGCCGCTAGCGGGGACGGTTTCAATGAGCAGTTCTTC	CASSPAASGDGFNEQFF
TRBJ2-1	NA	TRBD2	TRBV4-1	TGCGCCAGCAGCCAAGGGCATATGGAGCGGGAGAGGGATGAGCAGTTCTTC	CASSQGHMERERDEQFF
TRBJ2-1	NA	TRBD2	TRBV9	TGTGCCAGCGGCGGGAGGGACTCCTACAATGAGCAGTTCTTC	CASGGRDSYNEQFF
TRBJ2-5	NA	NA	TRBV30	TGTGCCTGGAGTGATCTGGGGCAGAAGACCCAGTACTTC	CAWSDLGQKTQYF
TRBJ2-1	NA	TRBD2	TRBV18	TGTGCCAGCTCACCCCTAGCGGGGGGCTTGAATGGGCAGTTCTTC	CASSPLAGGLNGQFF
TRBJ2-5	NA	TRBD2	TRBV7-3	TGTGCCAGCAGCCCAAGCGGGGCCACGGGGGAGACCCAGTACTTC	CASSPSGATGETQYF
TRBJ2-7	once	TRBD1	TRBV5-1	TGCGCCAGCAGCTTTGGGGGGACAGGGGCAACCTACGAGCAGTACTTC	CASSFGGTGATYEQYF
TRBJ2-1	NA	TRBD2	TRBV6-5	TGTGCCAGCACCCTCGGGACTAGCGGGAGTAATGAGCAGTTCTTC	CASTLGTSGSNEQFF
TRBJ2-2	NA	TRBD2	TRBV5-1	TGCGCCAGCAGCTTAGGGACTAGCGGGGTATCGGAGCTGTTTTTT	CASSLGTSGVSELFF
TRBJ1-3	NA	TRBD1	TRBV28	TGTGCCAGCAGTTTCGATCCAGGGGGTGGAAACACCATATATTTT	CASSFDPGGGNTIYF
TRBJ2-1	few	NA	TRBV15	TGTGCCACGGGCGCTGCGGGACTCCCCTTCTACAATGAGCAGTTCTTC	CATGAAGLPFYNEQFF
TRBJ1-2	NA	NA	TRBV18	TGTGCCAGCTCACCAAGGCAGGCCTATGGCTACACCTTC	CASSPRQAYGYTF
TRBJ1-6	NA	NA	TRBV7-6	TGTGCCAGCAGCTCCACAGGGAATTCACCCCTCCACTTT	CASSSTGNSPLHF
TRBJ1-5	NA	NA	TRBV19	TGTGCCAGTAGGTCAGGGGTCCGTAGCAATCAGCCCCAGCATTTT	CASRSGVRSNQPQHF
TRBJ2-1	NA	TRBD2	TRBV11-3	TGTGCCAGCAGCTTAGATTCGTGGACTAGCGGGAGCTCAGAGAATGAGCAGTTCTTC	CASSLDSWTSGSSENEQFF
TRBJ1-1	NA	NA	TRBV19	TGTGCCAGTAGTCGCCAGGGATACACTGAAGCTTTCTTT	CASSRQGYTEAFF
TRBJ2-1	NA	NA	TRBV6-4	TGTGCCAGCAGTGACAAGGGGCCCCTATACAATGAGCAGTTCTTC	CASSDKGPLYNEQFF
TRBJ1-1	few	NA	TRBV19	TGTGCCAGTAGTATGGGGTCAGGGACTGAAGCTTTCTTT	CASSMGSGTEAFF
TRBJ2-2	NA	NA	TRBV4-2	TGTGCCAGCAGCCAAGAACTGCCCGGGGAGCTGTTTTTT	CASSQELPGELFF
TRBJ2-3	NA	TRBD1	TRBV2	TGTGCCAGCATCACGACAGGGAATAGGGCAGATACGCAGTATTTT	CASITTGNRADTQYF
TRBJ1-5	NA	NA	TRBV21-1	TGTGCCAGCAGCAAAGAACAGGGGGGCAATCAGCCCCAGCATTTT	CASSKEQGGNQPQHF
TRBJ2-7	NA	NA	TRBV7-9	TGTGCCAGCAGGGTGGAGGGACCCTCCTACGAGCAGTACTTC	CASRVEGPSYEQYF
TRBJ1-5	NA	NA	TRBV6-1	TGTGCCAGCAGTGAAGCCCAGGGCCCTGGGCCCCAGCATTTT	CASSEAQGPGPQHF
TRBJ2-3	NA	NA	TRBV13	TGTGCCAGCAGCTTAGCGGGTCTGAACACAGATACGCAGTATTTT	CASSLAGLNTDTQYF
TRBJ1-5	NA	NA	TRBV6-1	TGTGCCAGCAGTTGGGGGCAGGGTAGCAATCAGCCCCAGCATTTT	CASSWGQGSNQPQHF
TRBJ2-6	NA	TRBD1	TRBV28	TGTGCCAGCAGCCACTACCCTTGGACAGGTTTTGACGCGGGGGCCAACGTCCTGACTTTC	CASSHYPWTGFDAGANVLTF
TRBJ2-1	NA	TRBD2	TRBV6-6	TGTGCCAGCGGCGCCCTCAGCGGGGGGGTAAATGAGCAGTTCTTC	CASGALSGGVNEQFF
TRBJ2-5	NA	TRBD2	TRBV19	TGTGCCAGTAGTACACTAGCGGGTAGGGGAGAGACCCAGTACTTC	CASSTLAGRGETQYF
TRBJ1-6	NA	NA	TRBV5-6	TGTGCCAGCAGCTTGGGGGGTCACACGGGGAATTCACCCCTCCACTTT	CASSLGGHTGNSPLHF
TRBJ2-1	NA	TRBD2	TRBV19	TGTGCCAGTAGTTGGCTAGCGGGAGGAGGGGTCTCCTACAATGAGCAGTTCTTC	CASSWLAGGGVSYNEQFF
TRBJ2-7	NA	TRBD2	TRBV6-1	TGTGCCAGCAGTGAAAGACTAGCGGGAGGGTACGAGCAGTACTTC	CASSERLAGGYEQYF
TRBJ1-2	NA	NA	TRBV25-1	TGTGCCAGCAGGGGAGGGTCGGGCTTCCTCTATGGCTACACCTTC	CASRGGSGFLYGYTF
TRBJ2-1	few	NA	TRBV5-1	TGCGCCAGCAGCTCACGCTCAGGGGCCGCCTCCTACAATGAGCAGTTCTTC	CASSSRSGAASYNEQFF
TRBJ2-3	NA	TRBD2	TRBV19	TGTGCCAGTAGCAACCTAGCGGTAGTGGCAGATACGCAGTATTTT	CASSNLAVVADTQYF
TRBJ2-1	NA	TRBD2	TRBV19	TGTGCCAGTAGCTCACGGACTAGCGGGAGGACCTACAATGAGCAGTTCTTC	CASSSRTSGRTYNEQFF
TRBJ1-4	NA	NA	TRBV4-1	TGCGCCAGCAGCCAATCCCAGGTTAATGAAAAACTGTTTTTT	CASSQSQVNEKLFF
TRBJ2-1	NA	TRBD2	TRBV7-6	TGTGCCAGCAGCTTAGCGATGGGACTATACAATGAGCAGTTCTTC	CASSLAMGLYNEQFF
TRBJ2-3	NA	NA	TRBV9	TGTGCCAGCAGCGCGACGTACAGGGTAGGGAGCACAGATACGCAGTATTTT	CASSATYRVGSTDTQYF
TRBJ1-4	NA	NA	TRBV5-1	TGCGCCAGCAGCTTTTCCGATGCTACCGAAAAACTGTTTTTT	CASSFSDATEKLFF
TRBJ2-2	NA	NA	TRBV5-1	TGCGCCAGCAGCCTGGACAGTCTGAACACCGGGGAGCTGTTTTTT	CASSLDSLNTGELFF
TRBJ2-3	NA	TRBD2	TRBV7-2	TGTGCCAGCAGCGCCCGACTAGCGGGGAGCACAGATACGCAGTATTTT	CASSARLAGSTDTQYF
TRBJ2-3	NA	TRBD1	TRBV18	TGTGCCAGCTCACCGACAGGGCTCAACACAGATACGCAGTATTTT	CASSPTGLNTDTQYF
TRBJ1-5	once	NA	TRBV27	TGTGCCAGCAGTTTATTTGGTCAGGTCGGCCAGCCCCAGCATTTT	CASSLFGQVGQPQHF
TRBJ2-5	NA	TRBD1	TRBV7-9	TGTGCCAGCAGCCCAGAGACAGGGGGCGGCTGGGAGACCCAGTACTTC	CASSPETGGGWETQYF
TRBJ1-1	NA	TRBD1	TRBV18	TGTGCCAGCTCACTCAAGGGGACAGCCGGCTTGAACACTGAAGCTTTCTTT	CASSLKGTAGLNTEAFF
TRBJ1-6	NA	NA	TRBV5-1	TGCGCCAGCAGTCCAGGACAGTCATCCTATAATTCACCCCTCCACTTT	CASSPGQSSYNSPLHF
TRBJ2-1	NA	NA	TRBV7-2	TGTGCCAGCAGCTTAGTGCGTCTAGACCTCTCCTACAATGAGCAGTTCTTC	CASSLVRLDLSYNEQFF
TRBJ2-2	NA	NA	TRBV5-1	TGCGCCAGCATTCTCCGGCCAGGCGTAGACACCGGGGAGCTGTTTTTT	CASILRPGVDTGELFF
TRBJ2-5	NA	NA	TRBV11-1	TGTGCCAGCAGCTCGACTCCCGGGAATTACGAGACCCAGTACTTC	CASSSTPGNYETQYF
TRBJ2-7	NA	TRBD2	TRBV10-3	TGTGCCATCAGTGAGTCACCGGGAGGAATACCTAAGCAGTACTTC	CAISESPGGIPKQYF